This TCR beta chain was recorded in a study of post-analysis software for immune sequencing data (dated by TCRdb to about 2015). About the study as a whole: Disease courses on record covered relapsing-remitting, secondary progressive and progressive-relapsing multiple sclerosis, though some patients had no subtype annotation. The patient repertoires were set against 10 or so previously published healthy control repertoires from donors whose ages ranged from about 6 to 25 years. A subset of samples was prepared in parallel using single-end sample barcoding, then pooled and co-amplified after Illumina adapter ligation. Here is what the overall study found, with its caveats: The control group was slightly older than the multiple sclerosis patient group. Patients showed significantly higher frequencies than controls for about 5 TRBV segments, among them TRBV5-6, TRBV5-1 and TRBV20-1. Direct clustering with F measure showed strong co-clustering of samples prepared in the same batch, prompting a batch-effect correction. Compared with controls, multiple sclerosis patients had significantly lower normalized Chao1 diversity, a finding suggesting substantial peripheral T-cell clonal expansion.

To demonstrate the VDJtools post-analysis software, TCR beta repertoires were profiled from the peripheral blood of 13 young patients with multiple sclerosis. The patients with multiple sclerosis were children and adolescents between 6 and 15 years of age. With respect to this clonotype: The antigen it recognizes is unknown. No much larger clonotype is one base removed from it; base qualities were not supplied.

As encoded in the germline V gene, CDR1 is SGHRS while CDR2 is YFSETQ. V is cut back by 7 bases and J by 3 bases, with 7 bases in the junction unmatched. Measured from the cysteine to the phenylalanine, the CDR3 is 13 residues long. CDR3 DNA is the only sequence kept; it has 39 bases, read in frame from the first base. Library generation was performed with PCR. Sequencing relied on an Illumina HiSeq 2500. Unique molecular identifiers were incorporated into TCR beta cDNA libraries to reduce PCR and sequencing biases. Some 500,000 cDNA molecules were obtained for every 1 to 10 million input T cells, so each molecule roughly corresponded to one T cell. The same protocol used for the earlier healthy control dataset was applied to prepare and sequence the patient libraries. Within a given batch, samples were prepared together, multiplexed and sequenced on the same HiSeq lane. For the original study's pipeline: MIGEC was used to process the raw barcoded reads, and molecular identifier groups with only a single read were discarded before consensus assembly and CDR3 extraction. VDJtools was used for post-analysis of the clonotype tables, with diversity normalized by down-sampling every dataset to the smallest sample size. To correct batch-related cross-sample contamination, repertoire overlap clustering matched CDR3 amino acid sequences but not nucleotide sequences. TCRdb trimmed the raw reads at Q25, called clones with MiXCR and kept productive beta chains. For every CDR3 protein sequence, its rows merge into one entry that carries the most common genes and DNA. V and J calls and clone size were set by TCRdb, not the authors. This sample has roughly 650,000 distinct CDR3 sequences in its table, and approximately 60% of those were observed once. The top ten constitute over 9% of the sample.

The TCR was taken from a girl aged 2 to 10 with multiple sclerosis. Sequences were obtained from blood. The chain is encoded by TRBV5-1 joined to TRBJ2-7; TRBD2 matches 7 bases in the middle. The CDR3: CASGLGEYYEQYF. The DNA sequence is as follows: TGCGCCAGCGGACTAGGGGAGTACTACGAGCAGTACTTC.